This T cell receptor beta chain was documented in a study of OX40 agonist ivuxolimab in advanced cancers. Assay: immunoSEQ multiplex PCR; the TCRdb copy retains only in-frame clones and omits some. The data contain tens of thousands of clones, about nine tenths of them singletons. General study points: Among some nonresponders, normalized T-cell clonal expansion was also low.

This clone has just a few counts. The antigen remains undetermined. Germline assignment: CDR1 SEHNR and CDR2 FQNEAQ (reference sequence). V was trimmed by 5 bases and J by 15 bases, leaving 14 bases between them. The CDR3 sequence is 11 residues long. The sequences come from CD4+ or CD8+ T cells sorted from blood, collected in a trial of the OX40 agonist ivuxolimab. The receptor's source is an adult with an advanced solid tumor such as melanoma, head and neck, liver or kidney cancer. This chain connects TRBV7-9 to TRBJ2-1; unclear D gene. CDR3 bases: TGTGCCAGCAGCGCGGACCGTTCGCTGTTCTTC. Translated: CASSADRSLFF.